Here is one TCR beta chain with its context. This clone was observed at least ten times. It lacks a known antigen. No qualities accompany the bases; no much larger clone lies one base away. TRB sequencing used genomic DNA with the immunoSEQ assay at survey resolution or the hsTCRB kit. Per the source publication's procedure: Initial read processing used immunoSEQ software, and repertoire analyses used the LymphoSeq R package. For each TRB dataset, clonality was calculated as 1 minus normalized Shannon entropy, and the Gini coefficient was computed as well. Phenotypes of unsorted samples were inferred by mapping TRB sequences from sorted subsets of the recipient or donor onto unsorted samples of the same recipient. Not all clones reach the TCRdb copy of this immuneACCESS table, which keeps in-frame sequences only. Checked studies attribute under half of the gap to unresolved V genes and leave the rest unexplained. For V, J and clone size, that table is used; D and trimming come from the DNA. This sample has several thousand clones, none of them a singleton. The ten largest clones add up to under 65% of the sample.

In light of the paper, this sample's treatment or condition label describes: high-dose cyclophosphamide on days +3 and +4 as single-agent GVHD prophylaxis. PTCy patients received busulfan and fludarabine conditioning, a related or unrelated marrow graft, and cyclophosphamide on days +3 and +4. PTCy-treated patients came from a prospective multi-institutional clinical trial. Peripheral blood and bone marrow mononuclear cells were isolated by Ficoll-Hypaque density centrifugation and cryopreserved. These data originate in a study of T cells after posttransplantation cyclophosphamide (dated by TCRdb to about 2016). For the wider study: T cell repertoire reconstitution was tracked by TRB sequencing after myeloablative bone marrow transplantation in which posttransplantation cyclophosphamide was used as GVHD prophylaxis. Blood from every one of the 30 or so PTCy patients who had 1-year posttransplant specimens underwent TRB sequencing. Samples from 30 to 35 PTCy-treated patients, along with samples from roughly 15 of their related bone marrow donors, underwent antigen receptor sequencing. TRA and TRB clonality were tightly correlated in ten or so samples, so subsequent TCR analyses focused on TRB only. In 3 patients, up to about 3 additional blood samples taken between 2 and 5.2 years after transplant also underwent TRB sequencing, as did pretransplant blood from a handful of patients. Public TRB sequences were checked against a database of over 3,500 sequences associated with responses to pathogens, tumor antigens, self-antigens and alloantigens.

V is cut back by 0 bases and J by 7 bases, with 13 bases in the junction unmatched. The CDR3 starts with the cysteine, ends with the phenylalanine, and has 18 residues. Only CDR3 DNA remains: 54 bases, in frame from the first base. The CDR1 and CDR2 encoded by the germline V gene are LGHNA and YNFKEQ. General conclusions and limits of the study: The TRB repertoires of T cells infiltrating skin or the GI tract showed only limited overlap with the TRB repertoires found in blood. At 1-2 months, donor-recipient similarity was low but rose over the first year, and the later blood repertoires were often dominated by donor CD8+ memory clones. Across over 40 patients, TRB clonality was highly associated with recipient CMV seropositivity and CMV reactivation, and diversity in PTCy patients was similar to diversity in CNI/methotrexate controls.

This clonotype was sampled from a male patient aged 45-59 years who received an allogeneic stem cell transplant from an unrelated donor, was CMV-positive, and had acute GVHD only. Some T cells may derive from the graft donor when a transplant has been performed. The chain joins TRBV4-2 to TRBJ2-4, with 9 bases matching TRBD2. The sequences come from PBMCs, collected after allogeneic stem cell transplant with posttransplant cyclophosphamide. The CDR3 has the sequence CASSQDLSGLAGYNIQYF. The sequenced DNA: TGTGCCAGCAGCCAAGATCTTTCGGGGCTAGCGGGATACAACATTCAGTACTTC.